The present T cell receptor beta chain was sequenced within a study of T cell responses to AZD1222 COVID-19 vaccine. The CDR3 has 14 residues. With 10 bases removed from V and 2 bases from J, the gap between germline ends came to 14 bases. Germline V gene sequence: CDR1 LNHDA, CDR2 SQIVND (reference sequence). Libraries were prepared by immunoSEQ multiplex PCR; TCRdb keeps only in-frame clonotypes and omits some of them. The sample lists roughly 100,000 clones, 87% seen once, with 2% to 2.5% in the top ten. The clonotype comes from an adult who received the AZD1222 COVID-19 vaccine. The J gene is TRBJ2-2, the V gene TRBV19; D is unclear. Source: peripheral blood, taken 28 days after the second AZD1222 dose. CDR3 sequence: CATLHTVNTGELFF. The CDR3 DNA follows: TGTGCCACCCTACACACGGTCAACACCGGGGAGCTGTTTTTT.